The 5 T cell receptor delta chains listed next were all sequenced from one sample in a study of γδ T cells in repeated Plasmodium falciparum infection. Gammadelta T cells were flow-sorted from PBMC into Vgamma9/Vdelta2+ and Vdelta2-negative populations for bulk analysis. TCRdb re-called the multiplex PCR reads with CATT. The table records over 45,000 delta-chain clones, around 1.6% of them present only once. The specimen was gamma-delta T cells from blood. All receptors come from a pool of human donors (malaria-infected and uninfected, not separated).

In its sample, this clone was seen a few times. A read error likely explains this, since a far larger clone differs by one base. Other DNA sequences of this sample code for an identical CDR3. The V call is TRDV1, the J call TRDJ1; 8 nucleotides align to TRDD3. Here the J gene came from matching the DNA to germline, since TCRdb omits it. J lost 7 bases, V lost 0 bases, and 22 bases had no gene match. The germline V gene encodes CDR1 TSWWSYY and CDR2 QGS. The CDR3 is 20 amino acids. The CDR3, as DNA: TGTGCTCTTGGGGAACTCGACTTTCTCTTAGGGGATACCAAATGGGGTAAACTCATCTTT. The encoded protein is CALGELDFLLGDTKWGKLIF.

This clone was picked up a small number of times. A read error likely explains why the TCRdb protein, taken from a much larger clone, differs from this DNA's translation at residue 6; the protein shown is translated from the DNA. V usage is TRDV1 and J usage is TRDJ1, with 12 bases that match TRDD3. In the absence of a J gene in TCRdb, the DNA was matched to germline to assign it here. CDR1 TSWWSYY and CDR2 QGS come from the germline V gene. Trimming at V came to 3 bases and at J to 7 bases, leaving 36 bases not matched to a gene. This CDR3 contains 25 residues. The CDR3 is CALGELQRGPSEKNWGIPSNSKLIF. Here the CDR3 DNA reads TGTGCTCTTGGGGAGCTCCAGAGGGGGCCTTCCGAAAAAAACTGGGGGATACCTTCCAACAGTAAACTCATCTTT.

This clone was observed many times. The protein given by TCRdb reflects a much larger clone and differs at residue 11 from this DNA's translation, likely from a read error; the protein shown is the DNA's translation. The chain couples TRDV1 to TRDJ1; 8 nucleotides match TRDD3. Trimming took 2 bases from V and 1 from J; bases not matched to a gene: 9. Germline V lookup: CDR1 TSWWSYY, CDR2 QGS. The CDR3 sequence is 17 residues long. The CDR3 spells CALGERTLGDCTDKLIF. CDR3 DNA: TGTGCTCTTGGGGAAAGAACTTTGGGGGATTGCACCGATAAACTCATCTTT.

Many counts were recorded for this clone. This may arise from a read error, as a much more abundant clone is one base away. Other DNA sequences within the sample encode an identical CDR3. The V and J genes are TRDV1 and TRDJ1; 9 nucleotides align to TRDD2. Because TCRdb records no J gene, it was assigned here through a match of the DNA to germline. V was clipped by 3 bases and J by 7 bases; unmatched bases: 24. Germline V lookup: CDR1 TSWWSYY, CDR2 QGS. The CDR3 sequence is 20 residues long. The CDR3 here is CALGEPSYQRGSPTPLKLIF. For the CDR3, the DNA is TGTGCTCTTGGGGAGCCTTCCTACCAGCGGGGATCCCCGACACCGCTTAAACTCATCTTT.

Worth noting for this clone: The protein in TCRdb stems from a much larger clone and differs at residue 8 from this DNA's translation, likely a read error; here the protein is translated from the DNA. The chain couples TRDV1 to TRDJ1, with 13 positions matching TRDD3. The CDR3 loop spans 19 amino acids. Germline trimming cut 3 bases from V and 8 bases from J; bases unmatched to any gene: 18. Per germline, CDR1 TSWWSYY and CDR2 QGS. As DNA, the CDR3 is TGTGCTCTTGGGGATCCGTGGTTGGGTACTGGGGGATACGGCGTAAAACTCATCTTT. Amino acids: CALGDPWLGTGGYGVKLIF.